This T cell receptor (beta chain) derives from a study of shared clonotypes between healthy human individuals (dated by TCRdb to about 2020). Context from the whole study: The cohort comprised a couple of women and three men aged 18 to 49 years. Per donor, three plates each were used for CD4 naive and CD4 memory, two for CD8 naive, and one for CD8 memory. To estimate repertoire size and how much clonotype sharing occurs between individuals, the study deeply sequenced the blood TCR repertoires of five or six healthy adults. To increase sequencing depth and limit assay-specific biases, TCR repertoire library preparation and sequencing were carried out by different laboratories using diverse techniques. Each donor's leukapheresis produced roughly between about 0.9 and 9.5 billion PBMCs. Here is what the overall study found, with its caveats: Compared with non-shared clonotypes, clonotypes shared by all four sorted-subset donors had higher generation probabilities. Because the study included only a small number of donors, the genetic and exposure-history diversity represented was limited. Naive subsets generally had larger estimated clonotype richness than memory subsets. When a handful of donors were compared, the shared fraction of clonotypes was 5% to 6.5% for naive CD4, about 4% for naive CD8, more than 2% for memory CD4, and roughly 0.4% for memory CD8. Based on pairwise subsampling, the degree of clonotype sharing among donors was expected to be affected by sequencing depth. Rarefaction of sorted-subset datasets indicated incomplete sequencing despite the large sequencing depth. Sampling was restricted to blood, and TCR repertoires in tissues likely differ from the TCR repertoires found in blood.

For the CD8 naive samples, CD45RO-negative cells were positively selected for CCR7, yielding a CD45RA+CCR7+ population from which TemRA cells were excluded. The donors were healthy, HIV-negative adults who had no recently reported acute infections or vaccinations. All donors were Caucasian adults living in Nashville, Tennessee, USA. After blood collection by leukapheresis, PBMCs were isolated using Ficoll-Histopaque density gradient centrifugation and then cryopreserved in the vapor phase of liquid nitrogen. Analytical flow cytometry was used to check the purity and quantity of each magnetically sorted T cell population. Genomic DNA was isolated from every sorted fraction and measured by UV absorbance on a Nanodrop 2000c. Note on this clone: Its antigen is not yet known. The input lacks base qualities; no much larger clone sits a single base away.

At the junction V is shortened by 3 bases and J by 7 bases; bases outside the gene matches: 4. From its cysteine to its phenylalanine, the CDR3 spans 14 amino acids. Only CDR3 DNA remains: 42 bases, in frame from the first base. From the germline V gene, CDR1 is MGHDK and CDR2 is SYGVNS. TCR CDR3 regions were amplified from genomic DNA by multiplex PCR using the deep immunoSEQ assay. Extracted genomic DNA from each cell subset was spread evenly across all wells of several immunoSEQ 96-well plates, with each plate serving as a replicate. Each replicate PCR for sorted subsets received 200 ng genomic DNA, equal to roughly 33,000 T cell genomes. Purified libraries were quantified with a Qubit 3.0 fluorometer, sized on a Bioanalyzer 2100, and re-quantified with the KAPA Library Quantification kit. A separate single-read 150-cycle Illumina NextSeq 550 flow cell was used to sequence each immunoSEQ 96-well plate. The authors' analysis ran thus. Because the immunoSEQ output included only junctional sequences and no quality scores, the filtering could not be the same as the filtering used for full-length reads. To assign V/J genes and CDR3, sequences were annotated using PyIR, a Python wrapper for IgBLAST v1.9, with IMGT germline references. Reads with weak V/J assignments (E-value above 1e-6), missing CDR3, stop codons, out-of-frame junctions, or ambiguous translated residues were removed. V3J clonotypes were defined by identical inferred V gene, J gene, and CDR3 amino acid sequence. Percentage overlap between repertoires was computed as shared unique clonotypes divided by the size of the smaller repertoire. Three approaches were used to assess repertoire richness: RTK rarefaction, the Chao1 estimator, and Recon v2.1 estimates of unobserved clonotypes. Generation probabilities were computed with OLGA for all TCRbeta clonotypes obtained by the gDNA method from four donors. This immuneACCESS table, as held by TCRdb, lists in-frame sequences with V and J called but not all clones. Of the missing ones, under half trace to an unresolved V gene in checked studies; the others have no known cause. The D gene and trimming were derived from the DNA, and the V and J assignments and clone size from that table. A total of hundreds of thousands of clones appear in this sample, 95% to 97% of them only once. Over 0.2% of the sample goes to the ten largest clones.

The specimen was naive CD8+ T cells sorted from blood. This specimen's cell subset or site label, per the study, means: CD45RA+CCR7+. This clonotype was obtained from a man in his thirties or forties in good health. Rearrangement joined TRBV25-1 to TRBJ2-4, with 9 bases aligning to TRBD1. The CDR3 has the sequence CASSDSGTGNIQYF. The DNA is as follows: TGTGCCAGCAGTGACTCCGGGACAGGGAACATTCAGTACTTC. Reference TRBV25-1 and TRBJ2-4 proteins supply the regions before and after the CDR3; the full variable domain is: EADIYQTPRYLVIGTGKKITLECSQTMGHDKMYWYQQDPGMELHLIHYSYGVNSTEKGDLSSESTVSRIRTEHFPLTLESARPSHTSQYLCASSDSGTGNIQYFGAGTRLSVL.